A selection of T cell receptor beta chains follows, all from one sample in a study of cytomegalovirus exposure and HLA in healthy donors. The repertoire was sequenced with immunoSEQ multiplex PCR; TCRdb's copy has only in-frame clones and lacks some. Of 200,000 or so clones listed, more than 60% are singletons. Sequencing was carried out using PBMCs. These receptors all stem from a girl aged 2 to 10 in good health and CMV-seronegative. Both conserved end residues are trimmed from each CDR3. Fields, in order: CDR3 protein, J gene, clone size, V gene. Rows give clone size only sometimes, using once, few, many, or a class for an expanded clone.

CDR3: ASSPPLVAGVPLYNEQF
J: TRBJ2-1
size: NA
V: TRBV18

CDR3: ASSEQRGGSLTDTQY
J: TRBJ2-3
size: once
V: TRBV5-1

CDR3: ASSGLHTDTQY
J: TRBJ2-3
size: NA
V: TRBV6-5

CDR3: ASSQTGQEAF
J: TRBJ1-1
size: once
V: TRBV16

CDR3: ASSPYLPNTGELF
J: TRBJ2-2
size: NA
V: TRBV5-5

CDR3: AWKGPGYGYT
J: TRBJ1-2
size: once
V: TRBV30

CDR3: ASSSGGFQETQY
J: TRBJ2-5
size: NA
V: TRBV7-7

CDR3: ASSYSRFPIYEQY
J: TRBJ2-7
size: once
V: TRBV6-5

CDR3: ASSEKGGADTQY
J: TRBJ2-3
size: NA
V: TRBV2

CDR3: ASSSLNQPQH
J: TRBJ1-5
size: once
V: TRBV7-9